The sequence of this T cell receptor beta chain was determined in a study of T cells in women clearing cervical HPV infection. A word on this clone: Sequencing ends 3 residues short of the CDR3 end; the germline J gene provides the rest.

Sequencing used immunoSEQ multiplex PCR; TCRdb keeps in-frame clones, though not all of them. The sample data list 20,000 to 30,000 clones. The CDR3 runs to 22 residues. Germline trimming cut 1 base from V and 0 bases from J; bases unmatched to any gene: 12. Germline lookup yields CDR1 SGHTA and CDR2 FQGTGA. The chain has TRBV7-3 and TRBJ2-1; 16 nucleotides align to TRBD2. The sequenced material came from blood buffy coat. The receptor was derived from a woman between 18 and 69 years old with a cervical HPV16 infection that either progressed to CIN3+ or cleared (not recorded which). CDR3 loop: CASSLRRVGLAGGQSSYNEQFF. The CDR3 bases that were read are TGTGCCAGCAGCTTAAGACGGGTGGGACTAGCGGGGGGGCAGAGCTCCTACAATGAG.